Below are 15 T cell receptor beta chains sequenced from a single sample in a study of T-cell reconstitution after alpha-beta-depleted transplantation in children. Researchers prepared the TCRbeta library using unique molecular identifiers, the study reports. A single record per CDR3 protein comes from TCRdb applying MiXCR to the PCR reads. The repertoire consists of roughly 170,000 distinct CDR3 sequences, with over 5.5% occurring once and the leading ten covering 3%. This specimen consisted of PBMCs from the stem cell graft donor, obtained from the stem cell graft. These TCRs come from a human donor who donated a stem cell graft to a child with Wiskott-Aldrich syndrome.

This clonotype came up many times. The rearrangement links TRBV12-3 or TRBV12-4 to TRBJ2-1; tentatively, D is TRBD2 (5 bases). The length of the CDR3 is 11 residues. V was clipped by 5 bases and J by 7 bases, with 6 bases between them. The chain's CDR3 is CASSTRNEQFF. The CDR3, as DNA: TGTGCCAGCAGTACTAGGAATGAGCAGTTCTTC.

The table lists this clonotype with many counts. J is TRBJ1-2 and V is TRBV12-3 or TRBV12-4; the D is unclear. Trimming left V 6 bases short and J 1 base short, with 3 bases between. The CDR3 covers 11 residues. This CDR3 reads CASRLNYGYTF. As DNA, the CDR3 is TGTGCCAGCAGACTTAACTATGGCTACACCTTC.

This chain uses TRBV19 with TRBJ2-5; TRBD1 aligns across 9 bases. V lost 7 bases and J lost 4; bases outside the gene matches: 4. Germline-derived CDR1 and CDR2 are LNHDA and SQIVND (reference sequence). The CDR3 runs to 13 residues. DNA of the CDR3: TGTGCCAGTAACCAGGGACAGGGAGAGACCCAGTACTTC. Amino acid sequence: CASNQGQGETQYF. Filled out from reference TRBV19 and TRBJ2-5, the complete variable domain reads DGGITQSPKYLFRKEGQNVTLSCEQNLNHDAMYWYRQDPGQGLRLIYYSQIVNDFQKGDIAEGYSVSREKKESFPLTVTSAQKNPTAFYLCASNQGQGETQYFGPGTRLLVL.

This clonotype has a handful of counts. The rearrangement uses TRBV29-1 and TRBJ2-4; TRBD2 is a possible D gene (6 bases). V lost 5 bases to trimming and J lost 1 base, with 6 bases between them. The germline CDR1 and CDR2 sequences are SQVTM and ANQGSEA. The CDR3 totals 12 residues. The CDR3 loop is CSVTSAKNIQYF. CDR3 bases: TGCAGCGTTACTAGCGCCAAAAACATTCAGTACTTC.

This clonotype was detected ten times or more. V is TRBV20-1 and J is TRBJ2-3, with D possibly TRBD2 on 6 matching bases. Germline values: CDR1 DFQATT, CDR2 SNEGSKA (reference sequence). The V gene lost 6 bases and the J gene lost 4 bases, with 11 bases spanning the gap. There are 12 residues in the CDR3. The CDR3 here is CSAPRLADTQYF. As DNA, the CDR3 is TGCAGTGCGCCCCGACTAGCAGATACGCAGTATTTT.

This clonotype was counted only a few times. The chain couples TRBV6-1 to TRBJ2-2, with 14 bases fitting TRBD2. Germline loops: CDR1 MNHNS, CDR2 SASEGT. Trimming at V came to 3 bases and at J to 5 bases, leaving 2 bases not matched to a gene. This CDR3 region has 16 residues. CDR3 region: CASSDGTSGSTGELFF. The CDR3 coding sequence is TGTGCCAGCAGTGATGGGACTAGCGGGAGTACCGGGGAGCTGTTTTTT.

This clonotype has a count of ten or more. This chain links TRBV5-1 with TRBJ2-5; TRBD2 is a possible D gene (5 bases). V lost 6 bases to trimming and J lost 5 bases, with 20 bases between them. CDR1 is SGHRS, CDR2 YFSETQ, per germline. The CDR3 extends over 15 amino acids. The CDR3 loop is CASTNGDTYGETQYF. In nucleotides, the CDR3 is TGCGCCAGCACTAACGGGGATACCTACGGGGAGACCCAGTACTTC.

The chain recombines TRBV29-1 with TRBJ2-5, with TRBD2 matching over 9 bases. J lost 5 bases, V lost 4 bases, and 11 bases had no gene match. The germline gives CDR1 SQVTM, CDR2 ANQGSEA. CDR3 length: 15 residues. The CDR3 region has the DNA TGCAGCGTTGTGGTGCGGGGGGGAGTAGGGGAGACCCAGTACTTC. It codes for CSVVVRGGVGETQYF. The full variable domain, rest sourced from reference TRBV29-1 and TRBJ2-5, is SAVISQKPSRDICQRGTSLTIQCQVDSQVTMMFWYRQQPGQSLTLIATANQGSEATYESGFVIDKFPISRPNLTFSTLTVSNMSPEDSSIYLCSVVVRGGVGETQYFGPGTRLLVL.

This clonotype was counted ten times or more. CDR3: CASSPDGNNEQFF. CDR3 nucleotide sequence: TGTGCCAGCAGCCCCGACGGAAACAATGAGCAGTTCTTC. This chain links TRBV7-9 with TRBJ2-1; D unclear. Trimming left V 5 bases short and J 5 bases short, with 10 bases between. CDR3 length equals 13 residues. Germline V CDR1 and CDR2: SEHNR, FQNEAQ (reference sequence).

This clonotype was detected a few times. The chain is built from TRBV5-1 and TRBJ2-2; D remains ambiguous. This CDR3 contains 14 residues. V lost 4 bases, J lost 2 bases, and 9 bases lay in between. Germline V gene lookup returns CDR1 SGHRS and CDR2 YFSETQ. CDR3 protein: CASSRILNTGELFF. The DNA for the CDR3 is TGCGCCAGCAGCCGTATCCTAAACACCGGGGAGCTGTTTTTT.

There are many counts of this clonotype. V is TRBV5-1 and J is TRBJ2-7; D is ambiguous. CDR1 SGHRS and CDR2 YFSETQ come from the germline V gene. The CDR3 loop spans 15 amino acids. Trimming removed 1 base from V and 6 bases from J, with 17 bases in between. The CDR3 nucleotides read TGCGCCAGCAGCTTGTCTCTACGCGCGGCCGGCGAGCAGTACTTC. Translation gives CASSLSLRAAGEQYF.

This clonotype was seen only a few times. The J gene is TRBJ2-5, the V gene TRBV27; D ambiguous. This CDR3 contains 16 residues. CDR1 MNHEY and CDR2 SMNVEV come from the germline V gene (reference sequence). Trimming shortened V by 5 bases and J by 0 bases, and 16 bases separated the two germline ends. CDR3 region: CASSAGGVAHQETQYF. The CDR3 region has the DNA TGTGCCAGCAGTGCCGGTGGAGTGGCGCACCAAGAGACCCAGTACTTC.

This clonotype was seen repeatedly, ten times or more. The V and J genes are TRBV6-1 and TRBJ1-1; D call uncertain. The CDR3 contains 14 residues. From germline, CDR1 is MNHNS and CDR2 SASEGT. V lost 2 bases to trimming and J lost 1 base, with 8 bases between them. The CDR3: CASSEIGPNTEAFF. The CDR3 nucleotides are TGTGCCAGCAGTGAAATTGGCCCGAACACTGAAGCTTTCTTT.

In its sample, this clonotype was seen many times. The DNA for the CDR3 is TGTGCCAGCAGTGCCGGGGACAGGCCCAACACTGAAGCTTTCTTT. It codes for CASSAGDRPNTEAFF. V gene TRBV6-1 combines with J gene TRBJ1-1; 8 bases align to TRBD1. CDR3 length: 15 residues. The V segment lost 4 bases and the J segment 2 bases; nucleotides outside the gene matches: 6. Germline V gives CDR1 MNHNS, CDR2 SASEGT.

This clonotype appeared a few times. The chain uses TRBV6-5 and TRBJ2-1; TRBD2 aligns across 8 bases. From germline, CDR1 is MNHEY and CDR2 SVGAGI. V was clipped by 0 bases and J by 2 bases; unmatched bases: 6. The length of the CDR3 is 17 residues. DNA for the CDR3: TGTGCCAGCAGTTACTCGACGATAGCGGGAACCTACAATGAGCAGTTCTTC. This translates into CASSYSTIAGTYNEQFF.